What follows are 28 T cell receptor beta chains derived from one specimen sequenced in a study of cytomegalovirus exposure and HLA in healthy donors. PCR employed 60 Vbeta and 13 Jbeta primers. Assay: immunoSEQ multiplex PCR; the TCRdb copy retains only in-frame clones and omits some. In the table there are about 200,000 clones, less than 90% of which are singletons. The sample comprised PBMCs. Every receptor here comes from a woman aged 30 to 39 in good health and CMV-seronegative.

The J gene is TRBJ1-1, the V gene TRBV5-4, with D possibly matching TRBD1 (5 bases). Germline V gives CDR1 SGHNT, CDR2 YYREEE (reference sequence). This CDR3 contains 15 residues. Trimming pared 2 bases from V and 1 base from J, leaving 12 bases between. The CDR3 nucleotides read TGTGCCAGCAGCTTTATAGACAGAACGAACACTGAAGCTTTCTTT. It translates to CASSFIDRTNTEAFF. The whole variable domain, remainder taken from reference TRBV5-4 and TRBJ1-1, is ETGVTQSPTHLIKTRGQQVTLRCSSQSGHNTVSWYQQALGQGPQFIFQYYREEENGRGNFPPRFSGLQFPNYSSELNVNALELDDSALYLCASSFIDRTNTEAFFGQGTRLTVV.

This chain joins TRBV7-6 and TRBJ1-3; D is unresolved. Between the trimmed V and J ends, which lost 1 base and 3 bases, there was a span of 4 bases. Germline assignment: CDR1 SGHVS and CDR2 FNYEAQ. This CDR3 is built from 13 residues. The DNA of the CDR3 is TGTGCCAGCAGCTTAGACAGTGGAAACACCATATATTTT. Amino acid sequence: CASSLDSGNTIYF.

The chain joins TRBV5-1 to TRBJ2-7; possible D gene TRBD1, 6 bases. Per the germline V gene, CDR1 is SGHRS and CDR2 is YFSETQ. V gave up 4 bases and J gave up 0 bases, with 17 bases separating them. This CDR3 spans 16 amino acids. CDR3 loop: CASSPREQGSSYEQYF. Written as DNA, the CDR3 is TGCGCCAGCAGCCCGAGGGAACAGGGTAGCTCCTACGAGCAGTACTTC.

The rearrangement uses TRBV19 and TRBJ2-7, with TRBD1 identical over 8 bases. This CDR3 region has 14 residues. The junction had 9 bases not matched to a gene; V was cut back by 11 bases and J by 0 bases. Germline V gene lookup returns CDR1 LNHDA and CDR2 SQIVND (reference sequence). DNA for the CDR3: TGTGCCGCAGCGATGACAGGGGACTCCTACGAGCAGTACTTC. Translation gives CAAAMTGDSYEQYF. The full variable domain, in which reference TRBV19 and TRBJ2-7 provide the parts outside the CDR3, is DGGITQSPKYLFRKEGQNVTLSCEQNLNHDAMYWYRQDPGQGLRLIYYSQIVNDFQKGDIAEGYSVSREKKESFPLTVTSAQKNPTAFYLCAAAMTGDSYEQYFGPGTRLTVT.

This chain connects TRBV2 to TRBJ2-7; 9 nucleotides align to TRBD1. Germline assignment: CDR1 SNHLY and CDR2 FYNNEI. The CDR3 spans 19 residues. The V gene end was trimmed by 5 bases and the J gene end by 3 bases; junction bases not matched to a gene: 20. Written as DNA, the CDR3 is TGTGCCAGCAGTAGCCCGGGACAGGGAGGCCCCGCCAATTACTACGAGCAGTACTTC. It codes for CASSSPGQGGPANYYEQYF.

The CDR3 spells CASSIGAGEQYF. The CDR3 region has the DNA TGTGCCAGCAGCATTGGAGCGGGCGAGCAGTACTTC. This chain connects TRBV5-4 to TRBJ2-7; D might be TRBD2 (6 bases). The germline V and J ends were trimmed by 4 bases and 6 bases, with 11 bases remaining between them. CDR3 length: 12 amino acids. From germline, CDR1 is SGHNT and CDR2 YYREEE (reference sequence).

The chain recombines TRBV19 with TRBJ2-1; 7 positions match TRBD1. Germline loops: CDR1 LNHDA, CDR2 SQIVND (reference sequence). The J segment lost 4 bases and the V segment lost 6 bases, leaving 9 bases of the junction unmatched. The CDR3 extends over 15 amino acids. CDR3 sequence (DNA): TGTGCCAGTAGAAGGGGGCAGGGCCATTACAATGAGCAGTTCTTC. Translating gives CASRRGQGHYNEQFF.

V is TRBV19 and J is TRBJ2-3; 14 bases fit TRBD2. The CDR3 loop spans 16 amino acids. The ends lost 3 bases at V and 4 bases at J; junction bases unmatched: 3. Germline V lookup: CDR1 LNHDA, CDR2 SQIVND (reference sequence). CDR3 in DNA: TGTGCCAGTAGTATTGGACTAGCGGGAGGACCAGATACGCAGTATTTT. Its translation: CASSIGLAGGPDTQYF.

CDR3 amino acids: CASSAYTGSEKLFF. CDR3 coding DNA: TGTGCCAGCAGTGCCTATACAGGGAGCGAAAAACTGTTTTTT. The chain couples TRBV6-1 to TRBJ1-4, with D possibly matching TRBD1 (6 bases). Germline CDR1 MNHNS, CDR2 SASEGT. Trimming stripped 4 bases from V and 8 bases from J, with 14 bases between. The CDR3 has 14 residues.

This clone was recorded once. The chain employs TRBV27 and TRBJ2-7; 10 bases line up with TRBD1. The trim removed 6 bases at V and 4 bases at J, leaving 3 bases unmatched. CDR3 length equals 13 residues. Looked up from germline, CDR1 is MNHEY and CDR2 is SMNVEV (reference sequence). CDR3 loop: CASSRDRGYEQYF. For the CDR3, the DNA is TGTGCCAGCAGCCGGGACAGGGGTTACGAGCAGTACTTC.

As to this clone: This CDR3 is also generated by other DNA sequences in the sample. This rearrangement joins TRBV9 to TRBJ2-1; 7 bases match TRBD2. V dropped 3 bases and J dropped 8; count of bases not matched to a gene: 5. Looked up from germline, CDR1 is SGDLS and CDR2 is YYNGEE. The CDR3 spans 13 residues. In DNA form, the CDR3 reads TGTGCCAGCAGCGGGACTAGTAAGTATGAGCAGTTCTTC. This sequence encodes CASSGTSKYEQFF.

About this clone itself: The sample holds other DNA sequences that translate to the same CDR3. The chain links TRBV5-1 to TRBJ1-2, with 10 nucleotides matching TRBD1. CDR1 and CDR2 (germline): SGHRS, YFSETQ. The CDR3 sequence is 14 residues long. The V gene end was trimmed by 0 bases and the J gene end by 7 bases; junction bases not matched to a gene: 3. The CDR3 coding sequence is TGCGCCAGCAGCTTGGGGGACAGGGGCGGTGGCTACACCTTC. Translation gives CASSLGDRGGGYTF.

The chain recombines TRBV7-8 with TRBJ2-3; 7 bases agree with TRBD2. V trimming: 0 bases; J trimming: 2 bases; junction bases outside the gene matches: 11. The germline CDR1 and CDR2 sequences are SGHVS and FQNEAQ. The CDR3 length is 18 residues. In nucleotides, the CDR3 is TGTGCCAGCAGCTTAGCTGTTCCGCTAGCGGAGATCACAGATACGCAGTATTTT. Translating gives CASSLAVPLAEITDTQYF.

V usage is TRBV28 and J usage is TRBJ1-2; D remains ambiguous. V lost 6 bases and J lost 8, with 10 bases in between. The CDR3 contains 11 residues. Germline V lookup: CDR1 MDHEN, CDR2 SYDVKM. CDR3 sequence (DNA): TGTGCCAGCAGGCAGGCAAAAGGCTACACCTTC. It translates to CASRQAKGYTF.

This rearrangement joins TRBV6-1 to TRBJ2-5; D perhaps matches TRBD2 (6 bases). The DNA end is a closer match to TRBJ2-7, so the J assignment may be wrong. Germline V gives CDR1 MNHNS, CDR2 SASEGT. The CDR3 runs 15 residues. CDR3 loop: CASSEGAGLPGEQYF. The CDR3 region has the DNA TGTGCCAGCAGTGAGGGAGCGGGTTTGCCGGGCGAGCAGTACTTC.

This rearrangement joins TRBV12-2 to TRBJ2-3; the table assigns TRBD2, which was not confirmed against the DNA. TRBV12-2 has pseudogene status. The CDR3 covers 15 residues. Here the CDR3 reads CASRFGGGKADTQYF. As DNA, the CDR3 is TGTGCAAGTCGCTTCGGGGGGGGAAAAGCAGATACGCAGTATTTT.

The CDR3: CASSLGGPFTEAFF. In nucleotides, the CDR3 is TGTGCCAGCAGTTTGGGGGGGCCCTTCACTGAAGCTTTCTTT. The chain links TRBV27 to TRBJ1-1; D is possibly TRBD1 (6 bases). The V and J ends lost 3 bases and 4 bases respectively, with 12 bases between them. The CDR3 covers 14 residues. Germline CDR1 reads MNHEY; CDR2 reads SMNVEV (reference sequence).

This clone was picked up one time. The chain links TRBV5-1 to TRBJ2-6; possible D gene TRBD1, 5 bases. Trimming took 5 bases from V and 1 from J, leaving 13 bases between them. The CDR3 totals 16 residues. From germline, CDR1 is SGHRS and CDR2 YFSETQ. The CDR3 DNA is TGCGCCAGCAGAAGAACCCCAGGGTCTGGGGCCAACGTCCTGACTTTC. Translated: CASRRTPGSGANVLTF.

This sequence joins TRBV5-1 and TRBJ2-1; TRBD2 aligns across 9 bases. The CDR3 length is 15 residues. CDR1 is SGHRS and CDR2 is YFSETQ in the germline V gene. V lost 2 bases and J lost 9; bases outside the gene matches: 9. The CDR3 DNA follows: TGCGCCAGCAGCTTTAAGACCCCAGCGGGAGGTGAGCAGTTCTTC. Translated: CASSFKTPAGGEQFF.

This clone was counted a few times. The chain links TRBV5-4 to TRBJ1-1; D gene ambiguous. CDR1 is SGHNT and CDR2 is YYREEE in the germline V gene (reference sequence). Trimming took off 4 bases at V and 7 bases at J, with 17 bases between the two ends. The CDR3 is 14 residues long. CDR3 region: CASSRDEGFGEAFF. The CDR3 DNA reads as TGTGCCAGCAGCCGGGATGAAGGGTTTGGTGAAGCTTTCTTT.

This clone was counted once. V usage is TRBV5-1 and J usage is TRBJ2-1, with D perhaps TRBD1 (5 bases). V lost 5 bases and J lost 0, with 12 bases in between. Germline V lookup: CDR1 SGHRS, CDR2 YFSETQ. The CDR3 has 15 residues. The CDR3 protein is CASSLDKASYNEQFF. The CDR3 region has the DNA TGCGCCAGCAGTCTGGACAAGGCCTCCTACAATGAGCAGTTCTTC.

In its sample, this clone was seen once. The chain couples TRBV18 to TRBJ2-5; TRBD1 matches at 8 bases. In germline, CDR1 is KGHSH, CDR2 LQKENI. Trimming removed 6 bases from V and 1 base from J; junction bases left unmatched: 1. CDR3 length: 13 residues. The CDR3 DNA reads TGTGCCAGCTCCCAGGGGGCCCAAGAGACCCAGTACTTC. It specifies CASSQGAQETQYF.

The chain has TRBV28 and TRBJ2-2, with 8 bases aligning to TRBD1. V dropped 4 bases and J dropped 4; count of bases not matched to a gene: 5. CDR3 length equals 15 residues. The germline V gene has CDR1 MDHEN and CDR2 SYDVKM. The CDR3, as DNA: TGTGCCAGCAGTTCCCAGGGGGCGGGCACCGGGGAGCTGTTTTTT. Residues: CASSSQGAGTGELFF.

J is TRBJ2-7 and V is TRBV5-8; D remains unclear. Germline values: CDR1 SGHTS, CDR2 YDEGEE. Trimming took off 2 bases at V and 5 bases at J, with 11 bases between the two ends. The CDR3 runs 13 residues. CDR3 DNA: TGTGCCAGCAGCTTCTATAGCAGCCACGAGCAGTACTTC. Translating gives CASSFYSSHEQYF.

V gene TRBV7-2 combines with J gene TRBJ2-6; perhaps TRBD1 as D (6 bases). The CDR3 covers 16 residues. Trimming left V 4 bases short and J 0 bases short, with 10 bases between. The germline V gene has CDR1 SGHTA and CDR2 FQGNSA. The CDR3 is CASSSSTGSGANVLTF. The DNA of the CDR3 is TGTGCCAGCAGCTCCTCGACAGGCTCTGGGGCCAACGTCCTGACTTTC.

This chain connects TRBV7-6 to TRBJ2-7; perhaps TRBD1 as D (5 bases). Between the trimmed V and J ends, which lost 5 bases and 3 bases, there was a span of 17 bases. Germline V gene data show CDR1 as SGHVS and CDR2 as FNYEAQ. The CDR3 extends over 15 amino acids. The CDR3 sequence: CASSPWAGKGYEQYF. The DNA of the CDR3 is TGTGCCAGCAGCCCCTGGGCAGGGAAGGGCTACGAGCAGTACTTC.

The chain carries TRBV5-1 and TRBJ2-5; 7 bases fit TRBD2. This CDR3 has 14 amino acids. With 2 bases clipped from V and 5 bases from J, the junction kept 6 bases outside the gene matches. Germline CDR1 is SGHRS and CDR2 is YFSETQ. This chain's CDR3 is CASSFGGSRETQYF. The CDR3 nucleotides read TGCGCCAGCAGCTTTGGCGGGAGCAGGGAGACCCAGTACTTC.

The CDR3 DNA is TGTGCCAGCAGTGAAGATGGCAACTACGAGCAGTACTTC. Translation gives CASSEDGNYEQYF. V and J are TRBV2 and TRBJ2-7; D uncertain. The germline gives CDR1 SNHLY, CDR2 FYNNEI. V lost 1 base, J lost 3 bases, and 7 bases lay in between. The CDR3 extends over 13 amino acids. The full variable domain, completed using reference TRBV2 and TRBJ2-7, is EPEVTQTPSHQVTQMGQEVILRCVPISNHLYFYWYRQILGQKVEFLVSFYNNEISEKSEIFDDQFSVERPDGSNFTLKIRSTKLEDSAMYFCASSEDGNYEQYFGPGTRLTVT.